This T cell receptor beta chain emerged from a study of response to subunit inactivated influenza vaccine. TCRdb fed the RT-PCR reads into MiXCR, producing one record per CDR3 protein. The data show hundreds of thousands of distinct CDR3 sequences, 14% seen once. CDR1 is SQVTM, CDR2 ANQGSEA, per germline. The length of the CDR3 is 15 residues. The V and J ends lost 3 bases and 1 base, in that order; junction bases with no gene match: 4. This receptor was obtained from a man in his fifties or sixties who received an inactivated influenza vaccine. The sample consisted of PBMCs from blood, taken 14 to 15 days before vaccination. The rearrangement uses TRBV29-1 and TRBJ2-2, with 8 bases matching TRBD1. As DNA, the CDR3 is TGCAGCGTTGATTTAGGACAGGGGAACACCGGGGAGCTGTTTTTT. It encodes CSVDLGQGNTGELFF.